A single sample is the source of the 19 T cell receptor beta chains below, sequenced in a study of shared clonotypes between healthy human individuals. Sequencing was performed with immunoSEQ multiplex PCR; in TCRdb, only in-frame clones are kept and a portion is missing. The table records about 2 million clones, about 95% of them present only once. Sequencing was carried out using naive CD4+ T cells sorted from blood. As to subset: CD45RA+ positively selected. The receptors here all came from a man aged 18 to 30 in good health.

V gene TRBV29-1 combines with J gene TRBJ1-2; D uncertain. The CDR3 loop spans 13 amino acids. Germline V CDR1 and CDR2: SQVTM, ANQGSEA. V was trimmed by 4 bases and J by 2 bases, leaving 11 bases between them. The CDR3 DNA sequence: TGCAGCGTTGCCAACAGATTAAACTATGGCTACACCTTC. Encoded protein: CSVANRLNYGYTF.

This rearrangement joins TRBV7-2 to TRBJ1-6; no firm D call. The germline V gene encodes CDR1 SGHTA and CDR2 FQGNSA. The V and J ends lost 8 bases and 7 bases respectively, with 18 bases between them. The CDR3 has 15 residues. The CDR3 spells CASRMSGLRNSPLHF. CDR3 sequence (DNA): TGTGCCAGCCGTATGTCGGGGTTAAGGAATTCACCCCTCCACTTT.

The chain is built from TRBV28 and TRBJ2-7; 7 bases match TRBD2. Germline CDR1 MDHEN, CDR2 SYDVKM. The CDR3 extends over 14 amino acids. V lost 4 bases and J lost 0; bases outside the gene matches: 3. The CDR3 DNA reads TGTGCCAGCAGTTCCCTAGCGGACTCCTACGAGCAGTACTTC. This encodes CASSSLADSYEQYF.

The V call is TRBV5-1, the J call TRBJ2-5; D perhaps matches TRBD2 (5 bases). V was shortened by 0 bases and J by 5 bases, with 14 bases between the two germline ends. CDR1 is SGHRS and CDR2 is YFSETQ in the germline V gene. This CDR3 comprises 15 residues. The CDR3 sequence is CASSLGRTRGETQYF. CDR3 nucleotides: TGCGCCAGCAGCTTGGGGCGGACCCGCGGGGAGACCCAGTACTTC.

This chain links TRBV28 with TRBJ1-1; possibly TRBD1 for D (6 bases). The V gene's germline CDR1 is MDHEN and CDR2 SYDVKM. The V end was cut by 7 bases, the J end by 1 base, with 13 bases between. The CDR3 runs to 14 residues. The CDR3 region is CASMEDRRNTEAFF. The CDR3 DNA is TGTGCCAGCATGGAGGACAGACGGAACACTGAAGCTTTCTTT.

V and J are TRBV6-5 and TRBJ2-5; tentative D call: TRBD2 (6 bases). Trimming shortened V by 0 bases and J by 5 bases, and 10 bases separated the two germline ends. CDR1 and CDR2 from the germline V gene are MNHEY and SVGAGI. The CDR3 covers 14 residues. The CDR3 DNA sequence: TGTGCCAGCAGTTACTCGTCCGGGAGCGAGACCCAGTACTTC. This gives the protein CASSYSSGSETQYF.

The CDR3, as DNA: TGTGCCAGCTCACCGTCCGGGACTGACTCCAAATCTCAGCAGTTCTTC. Protein product: CASSPSGTDSKSQQFF. The chain uses TRBV18 and TRBJ2-1, with D possibly being TRBD2 (6 bases). Germline CDR1 and CDR2: KGHSH and LQKENI. V lost 3 bases, J lost 11 bases, and 23 bases lay in between. CDR3 length: 16 amino acids.

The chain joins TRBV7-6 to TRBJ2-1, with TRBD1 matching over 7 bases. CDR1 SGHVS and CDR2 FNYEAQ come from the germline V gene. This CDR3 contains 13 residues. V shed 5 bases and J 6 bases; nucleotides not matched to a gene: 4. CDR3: CASSSDRANEQFF. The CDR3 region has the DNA TGTGCCAGCAGCAGTGACAGGGCCAATGAGCAGTTCTTC.

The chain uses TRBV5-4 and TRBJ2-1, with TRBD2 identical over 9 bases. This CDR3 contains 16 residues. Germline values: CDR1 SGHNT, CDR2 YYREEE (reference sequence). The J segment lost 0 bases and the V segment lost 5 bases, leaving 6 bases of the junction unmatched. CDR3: CASSTISGSSYNEQFF. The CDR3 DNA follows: TGTGCCAGCAGTACTATTAGCGGGAGCTCCTACAATGAGCAGTTCTTC.

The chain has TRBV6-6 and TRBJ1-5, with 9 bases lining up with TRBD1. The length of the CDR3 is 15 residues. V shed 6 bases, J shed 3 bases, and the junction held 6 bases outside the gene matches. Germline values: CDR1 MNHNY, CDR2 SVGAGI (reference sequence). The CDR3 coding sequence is TGTGCCAGCAGGGGGGGACAGGGCGACAATCAGCCCCAGCATTTT. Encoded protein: CASRGGQGDNQPQHF.

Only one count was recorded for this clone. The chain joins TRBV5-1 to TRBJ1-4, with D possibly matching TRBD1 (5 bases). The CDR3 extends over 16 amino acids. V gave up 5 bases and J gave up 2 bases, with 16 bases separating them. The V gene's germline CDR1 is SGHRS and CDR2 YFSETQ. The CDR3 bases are TGCGCCAGCAGTCCTTACGAGGGGAGGACTAATGAAAAACTGTTTTTT. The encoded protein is CASSPYEGRTNEKLFF.

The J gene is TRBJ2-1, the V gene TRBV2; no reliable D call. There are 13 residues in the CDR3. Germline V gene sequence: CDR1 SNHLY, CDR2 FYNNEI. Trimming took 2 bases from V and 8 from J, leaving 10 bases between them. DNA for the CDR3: TGTGCCAGCAGTGAACGGAGCCGTGATGAGCAGTTCTTC. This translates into CASSERSRDEQFF.

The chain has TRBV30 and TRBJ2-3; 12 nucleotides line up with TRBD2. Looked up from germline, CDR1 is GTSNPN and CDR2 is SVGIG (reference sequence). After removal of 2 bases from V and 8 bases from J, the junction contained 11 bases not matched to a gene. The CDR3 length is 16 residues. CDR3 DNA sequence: TGTGCCTGGAGTCCCGGACTAGCGGGGAGTGGGGTTACGCAGTATTTT. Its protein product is CAWSPGLAGSGVTQYF.

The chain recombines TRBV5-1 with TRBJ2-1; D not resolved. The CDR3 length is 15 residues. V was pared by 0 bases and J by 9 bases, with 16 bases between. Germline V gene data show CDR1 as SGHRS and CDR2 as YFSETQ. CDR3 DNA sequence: TGCGCCAGCAGCTTGGACACATTGGGGTCGGGTGAGCAGTTCTTC. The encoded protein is CASSLDTLGSGEQFF. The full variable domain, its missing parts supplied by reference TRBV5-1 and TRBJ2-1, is KAGVTQTPRYLIKTRGQQVTLSCSPISGHRSVSWYQQTPGQGLQFLFEYFSETQRNKGNFPGRFSGRQFSNSRSEMNVSTLELGDSALYLCASSLDTLGSGEQFFGPGTRLTVL.

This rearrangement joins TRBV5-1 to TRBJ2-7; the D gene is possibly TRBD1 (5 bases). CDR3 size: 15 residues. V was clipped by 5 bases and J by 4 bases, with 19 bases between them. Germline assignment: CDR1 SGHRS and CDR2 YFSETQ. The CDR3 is CASSKGQGEFYEQYF. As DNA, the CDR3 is TGCGCCAGCAGTAAAGGGCAGGGCGAGTTTTACGAGCAGTACTTC.

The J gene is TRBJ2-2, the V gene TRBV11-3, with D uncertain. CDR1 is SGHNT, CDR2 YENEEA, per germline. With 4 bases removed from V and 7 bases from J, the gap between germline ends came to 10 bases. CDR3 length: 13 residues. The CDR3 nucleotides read TGTGCCAGCAGCTCATTTTTAGGCGGGGAGCTGTTTTTT. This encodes CASSSFLGGELFF.

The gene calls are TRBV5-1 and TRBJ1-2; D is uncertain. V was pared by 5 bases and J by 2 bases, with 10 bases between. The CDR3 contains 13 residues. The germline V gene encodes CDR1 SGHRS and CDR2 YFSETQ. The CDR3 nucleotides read TGCGCCAGCAGACTGGACGAAAACTATGGCTACACCTTC. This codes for CASRLDENYGYTF. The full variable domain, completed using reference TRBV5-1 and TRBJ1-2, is KAGVTQTPRYLIKTRGQQVTLSCSPISGHRSVSWYQQTPGQGLQFLFEYFSETQRNKGNFPGRFSGRQFSNSRSEMNVSTLELGDSALYLCASRLDENYGYTFGSGTRLTVV.

CDR3 residues: CASSPGGPKAYNSPLHF. In DNA form, the CDR3 reads TGTGCCAGCTCACCAGGGGGGCCCAAGGCGTATAATTCACCCCTCCACTTT. This sequence joins TRBV18 and TRBJ1-6, with D maybe TRBD1 (6 bases). With 2 bases removed from V and 4 bases from J, the gap between germline ends came to 15 bases. The CDR3 runs to 17 residues. Germline V gene sequence: CDR1 KGHSH, CDR2 LQKENI.

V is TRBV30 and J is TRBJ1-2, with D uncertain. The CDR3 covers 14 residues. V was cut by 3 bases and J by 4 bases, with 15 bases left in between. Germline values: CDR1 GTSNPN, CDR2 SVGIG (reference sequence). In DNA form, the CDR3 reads TGTGCCTGGAGCGTGGGCCAGACTAGCTATGGCTACACCTTC. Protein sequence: CAWSVGQTSYGYTF.